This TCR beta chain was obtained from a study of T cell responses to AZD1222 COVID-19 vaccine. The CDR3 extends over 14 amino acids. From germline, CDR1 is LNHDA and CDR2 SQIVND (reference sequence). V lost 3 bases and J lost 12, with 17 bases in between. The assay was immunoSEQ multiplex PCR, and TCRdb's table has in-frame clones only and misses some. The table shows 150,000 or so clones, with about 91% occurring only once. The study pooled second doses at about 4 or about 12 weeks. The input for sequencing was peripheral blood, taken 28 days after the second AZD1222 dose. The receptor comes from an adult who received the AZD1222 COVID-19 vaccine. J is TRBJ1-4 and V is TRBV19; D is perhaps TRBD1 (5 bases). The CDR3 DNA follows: TGTGCCAGTAGTATTGTTGAGGAGGTAGGGGAACTGTTTTTT. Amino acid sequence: CASSIVEEVGELFF.